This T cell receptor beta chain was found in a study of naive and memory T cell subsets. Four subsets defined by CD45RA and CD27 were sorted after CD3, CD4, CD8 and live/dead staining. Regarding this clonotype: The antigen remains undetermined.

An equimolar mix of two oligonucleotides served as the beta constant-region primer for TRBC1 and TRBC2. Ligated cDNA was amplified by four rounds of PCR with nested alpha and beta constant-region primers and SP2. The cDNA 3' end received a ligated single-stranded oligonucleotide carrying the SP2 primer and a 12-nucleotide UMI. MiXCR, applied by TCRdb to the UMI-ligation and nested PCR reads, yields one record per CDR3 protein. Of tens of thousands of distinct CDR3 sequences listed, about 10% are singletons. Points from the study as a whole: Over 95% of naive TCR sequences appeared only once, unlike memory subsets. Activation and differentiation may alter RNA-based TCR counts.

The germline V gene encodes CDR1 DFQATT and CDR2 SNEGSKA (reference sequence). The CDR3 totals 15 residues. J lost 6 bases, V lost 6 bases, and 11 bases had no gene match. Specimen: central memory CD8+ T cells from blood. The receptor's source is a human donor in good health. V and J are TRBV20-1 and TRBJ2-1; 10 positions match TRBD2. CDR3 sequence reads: CSASPSGSYGNEQFF. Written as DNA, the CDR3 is TGCAGTGCCTCCCCTAGCGGGAGTTACGGCAATGAGCAGTTCTTC.